One sample yielded the 6 T cell receptor beta chains listed below, sequenced in a study of cytomegalovirus exposure and HLA in healthy donors. It was with 60 Vbeta and 13 Jbeta primers that the PCR ran. Libraries were prepared by immunoSEQ multiplex PCR; TCRdb keeps only in-frame clonotypes and omits some of them. Of around 72,000 clones listed, roughly 79% were seen once; the top ten hold around 6.3%. The sequenced material came from PBMCs. These receptors all stem from a middle-aged man in good health and CMV-seronegative.

The genes are TRBV12-5 and TRBJ1-3, with D perhaps TRBD1 (5 bases). Trimming stripped 6 bases from V and 2 bases from J, with 14 bases between. This CDR3 has 15 residues. CDR1 is LGHNT and CDR2 is FRNRAP in the germline V gene. This CDR3 reads CASGLIQDAGNTIYF. In DNA form, the CDR3 reads TGTGCTAGTGGCCTCATACAGGATGCTGGAAACACCATATATTTT.

This clone was found a few times. The junction does not match germline at one end; this may be a read error. The rearrangement uses TRBV6-1 and TRBJ2-1; the D gene is possibly TRBD2 (6 bases). The germline V gene has CDR1 MNHNS and CDR2 SASEGT. This CDR3 has 15 residues. The CDR3 spells CASSEDEAGWPIAIF. Written as DNA, the CDR3 is TGTGCCAGCAGTGAGGACGAGGCGGGATGGCCCATAGCGATCTTC.

J is TRBJ1-6 and V is TRBV25-1; TRBD1 matches at 9 bases. V dropped 2 bases and J dropped 6; count of bases not matched to a gene: 2. This CDR3 region has 15 residues. The germline CDR1 and CDR2 sequences are MGHDK and SYGVNS. CDR3 protein: CASSEGQGLNSPLHF. In nucleotides, the CDR3 is TGTGCCAGCAGTGAAGGACAGGGGCTTAATTCACCCCTCCACTTT.

The rearrangement joins TRBV28 to TRBJ1-1; the match to TRBD1 covers 7 bases. Looked up from germline, CDR1 is MDHEN and CDR2 is SYDVKM. CDR3 length: 15 amino acids. V was pared by 9 bases and J by 5 bases, with 15 bases of the junction left unmatched. DNA for the CDR3: TGTGCCAGTCTCCCCTCGAAAACAGGGGTAACTGAAGCTTTCTTT. Translated: CASLPSKTGVTEAFF.

The chain joins TRBV25-1 to TRBJ1-2; tentatively, D is TRBD1 (6 bases). The CDR3 spans 15 residues. V was clipped by 2 bases and J by 4 bases, with 14 bases between them. Germline V gene sequence: CDR1 MGHDK, CDR2 SYGVNS. The CDR3 reads CASSEIRGHTYGYTF. CDR3 sequence (DNA): TGTGCCAGCAGTGAAATAAGGGGACACACCTATGGCTACACCTTC.

The CDR3 bases are TGTGCCAGCACACAGACTAACTATGGCTACACCTTC. Encoded protein: CASTQTNYGYTF. J is TRBJ1-2 and V is TRBV7-2; unclear D gene. Trimming shortened V by 7 bases and J by 0 bases, and 6 bases separated the two germline ends. Germline loops: CDR1 SGHTA, CDR2 FQGNSA. CDR3 length: 12 residues.